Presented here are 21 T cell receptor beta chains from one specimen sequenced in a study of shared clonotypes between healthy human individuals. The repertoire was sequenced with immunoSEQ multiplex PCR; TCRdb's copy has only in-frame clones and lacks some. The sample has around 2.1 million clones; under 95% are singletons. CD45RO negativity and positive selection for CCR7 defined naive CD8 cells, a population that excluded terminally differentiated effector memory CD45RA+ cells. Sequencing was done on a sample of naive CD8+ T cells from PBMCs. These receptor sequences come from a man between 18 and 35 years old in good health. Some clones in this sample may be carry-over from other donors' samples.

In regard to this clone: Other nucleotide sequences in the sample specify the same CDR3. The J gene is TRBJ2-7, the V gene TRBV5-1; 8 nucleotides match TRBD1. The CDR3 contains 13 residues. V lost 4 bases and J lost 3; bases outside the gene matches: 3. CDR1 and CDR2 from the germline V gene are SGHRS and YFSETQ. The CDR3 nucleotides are TGCGCCAGCAGCCTGACAGGGGTCTACGAGCAGTACTTC. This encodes CASSLTGVYEQYF.

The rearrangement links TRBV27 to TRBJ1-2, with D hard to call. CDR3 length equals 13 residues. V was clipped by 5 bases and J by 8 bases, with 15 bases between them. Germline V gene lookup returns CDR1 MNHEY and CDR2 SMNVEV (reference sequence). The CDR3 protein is CASSEAGAGGYTF. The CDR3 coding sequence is TGTGCCAGCAGTGAGGCGGGAGCCGGGGGCTACACCTTC.

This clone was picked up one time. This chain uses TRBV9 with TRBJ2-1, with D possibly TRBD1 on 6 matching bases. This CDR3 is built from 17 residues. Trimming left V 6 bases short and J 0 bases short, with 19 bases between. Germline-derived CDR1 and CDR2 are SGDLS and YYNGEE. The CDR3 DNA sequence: TGTGCCAGCACACGAACGGGCCAGGGGTCCTCCTACAATGAGCAGTTCTTC. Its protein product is CASTRTGQGSSYNEQFF.

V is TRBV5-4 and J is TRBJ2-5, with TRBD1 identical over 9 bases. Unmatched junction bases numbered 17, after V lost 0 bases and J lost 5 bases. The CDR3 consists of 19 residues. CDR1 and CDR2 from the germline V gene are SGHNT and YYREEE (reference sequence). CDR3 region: CASSLDLGQGPPRWETQYF. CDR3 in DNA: TGTGCCAGCAGCTTGGACCTAGGACAGGGGCCCCCTCGGTGGGAGACCCAGTACTTC.

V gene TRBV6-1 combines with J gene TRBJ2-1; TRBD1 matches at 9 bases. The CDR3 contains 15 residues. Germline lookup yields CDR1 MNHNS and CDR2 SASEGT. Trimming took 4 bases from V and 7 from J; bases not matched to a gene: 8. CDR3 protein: CASSVARTGVNEQFF. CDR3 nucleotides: TGTGCCAGCAGTGTGGCCCGGACAGGGGTGAATGAGCAGTTCTTC.

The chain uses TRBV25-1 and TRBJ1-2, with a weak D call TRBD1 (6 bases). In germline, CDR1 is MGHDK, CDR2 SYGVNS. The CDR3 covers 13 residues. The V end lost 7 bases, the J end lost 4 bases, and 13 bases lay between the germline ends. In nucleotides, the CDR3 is TGTGCCAGCAAGGCCCAGGGGCTCTATGGCTACACCTTC. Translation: CASKAQGLYGYTF.

The CDR3 DNA reads as TGTGCCAGCAGCTCTAATATCATGAACACTGAAGCTTTCTTT. This gives the protein CASSSNIMNTEAFF. The chain is built from TRBV7-8 and TRBJ1-1; D ambiguous. The CDR3 covers 14 residues. V was cut by 4 bases and J by 0 bases, with 9 bases left in between. The germline gives CDR1 SGHVS, CDR2 FQNEAQ.

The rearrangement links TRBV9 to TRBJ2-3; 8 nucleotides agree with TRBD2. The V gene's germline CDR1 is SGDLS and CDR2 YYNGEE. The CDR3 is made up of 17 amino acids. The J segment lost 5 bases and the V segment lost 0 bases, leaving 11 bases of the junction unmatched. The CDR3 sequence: CASSVGPRREDQDTQYF. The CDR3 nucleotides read TGTGCCAGCAGCGTAGGTCCCCGGCGGGAGGATCAAGATACGCAGTATTTT.

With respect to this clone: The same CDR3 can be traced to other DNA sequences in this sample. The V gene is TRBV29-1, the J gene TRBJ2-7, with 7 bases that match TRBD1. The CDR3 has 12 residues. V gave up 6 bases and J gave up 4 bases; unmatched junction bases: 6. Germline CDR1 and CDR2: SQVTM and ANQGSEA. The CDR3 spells CSVYRDSYEQYF. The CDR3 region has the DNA TGCAGCGTGTACCGGGACAGTTACGAGCAGTACTTC.

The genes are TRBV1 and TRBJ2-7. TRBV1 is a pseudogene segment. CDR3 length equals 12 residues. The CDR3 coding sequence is TGCACCAGCAGCCGAATCTCCTACGAGCAGTACTTC. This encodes CTSSRISYEQYF.

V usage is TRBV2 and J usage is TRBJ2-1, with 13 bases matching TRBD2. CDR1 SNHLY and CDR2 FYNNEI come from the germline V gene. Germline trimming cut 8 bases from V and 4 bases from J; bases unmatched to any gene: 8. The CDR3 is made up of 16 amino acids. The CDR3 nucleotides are TGTGCCAGCCAAACCCGGGGACTAGCGGGATACAATGAGCAGTTCTTC. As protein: CASQTRGLAGYNEQFF. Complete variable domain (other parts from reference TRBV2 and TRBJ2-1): EPEVTQTPSHQVTQMGQEVILRCVPISNHLYFYWYRQILGQKVEFLVSFYNNEISEKSEIFDDQFSVERPDGSNFTLKIRSTKLEDSAMYFCASQTRGLAGYNEQFFGPGTRLTVL.

The CDR3: CASSLVSGLETQYF. As DNA, the CDR3 is TGTGCCAGCAGCTTAGTGTCAGGGTTAGAGACCCAGTACTTC. This chain joins TRBV7-9 and TRBJ2-5, with D maybe TRBD1 (5 bases). Germline lookup yields CDR1 SEHNR and CDR2 FQNEAQ (reference sequence). This CDR3 is built from 14 residues. V shed 1 base and J shed 4 bases, with 10 bases lying between them. Full variable domain (missing parts from reference TRBV7-9 and TRBJ2-5): DTGVSQNPRHKITKRGQNVTFRCDPISEHNRLYWYRQTLGQGPEFLTYFQNEAQLEKSRLLSDRFSAERPKGSFSTLEIQRTEQGDSAMYLCASSLVSGLETQYFGPGTRLLVL.

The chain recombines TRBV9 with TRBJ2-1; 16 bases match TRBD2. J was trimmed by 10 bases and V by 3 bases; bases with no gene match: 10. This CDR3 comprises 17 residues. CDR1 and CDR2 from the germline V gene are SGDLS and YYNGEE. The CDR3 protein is CASSAGLAGGPLEEQFF. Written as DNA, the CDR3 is TGTGCCAGCAGCGCGGGACTAGCGGGAGGGCCCCTTGAGGAGCAGTTCTTC.

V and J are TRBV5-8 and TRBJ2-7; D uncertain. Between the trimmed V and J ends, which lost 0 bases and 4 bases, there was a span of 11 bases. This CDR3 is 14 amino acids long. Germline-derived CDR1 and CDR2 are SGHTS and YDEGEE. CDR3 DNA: TGTGCCAGCAGCTTGGTTGGTATCGGTTACGAGCAGTACTTC. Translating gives CASSLVGIGYEQYF.

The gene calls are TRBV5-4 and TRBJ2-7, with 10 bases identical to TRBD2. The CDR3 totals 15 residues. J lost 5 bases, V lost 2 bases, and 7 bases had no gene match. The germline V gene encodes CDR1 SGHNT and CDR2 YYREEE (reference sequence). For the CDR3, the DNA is TGTGCCAGCAGCTTTCTAGCGGGAGCCCTCCACGAGCAGTACTTC. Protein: CASSFLAGALHEQYF.

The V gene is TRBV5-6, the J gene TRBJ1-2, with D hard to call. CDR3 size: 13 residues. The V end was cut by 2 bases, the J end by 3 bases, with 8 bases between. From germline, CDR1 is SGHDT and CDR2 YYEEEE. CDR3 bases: TGTGCCAGCAGCTTATGGGCGGACTATGGCTACACCTTC. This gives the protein CASSLWADYGYTF.

CDR3 in DNA: TGTGCCAGCAGTGAATCCCGACTGACACGGGGTAATGAAAAACTGTTTTTT. Protein sequence: CASSESRLTRGNEKLFF. The chain is built from TRBV6-1 and TRBJ1-4; D uncertain. V dropped 2 bases and J dropped 4 bases, with 17 bases sitting between them. The CDR3 sequence is 17 residues long. CDR1 MNHNS and CDR2 SASEGT come from the germline V gene.

The CDR3 nucleotides read TGTGCCAGCAGGCCGCGACAGGGGCGGGCAGATACGCAGTATTTT. Translating it yields CASRPRQGRADTQYF. This chain joins TRBV7-9 and TRBJ2-3, with TRBD1 matching 8 bases. The V and J ends lost 6 bases and 4 bases, in that order; junction bases with no gene match: 9. The CDR3 has 15 amino acids. Germline CDR1 and CDR2: SEHNR and FQNEAQ (reference sequence).

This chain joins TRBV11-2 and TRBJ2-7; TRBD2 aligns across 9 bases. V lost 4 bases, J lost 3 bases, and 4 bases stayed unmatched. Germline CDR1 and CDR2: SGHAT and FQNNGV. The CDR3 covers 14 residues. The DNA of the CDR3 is TGTGCCAGCAGCTATAGCGGGAGCGGCTACGAGCAGTACTTC. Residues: CASSYSGSGYEQYF.

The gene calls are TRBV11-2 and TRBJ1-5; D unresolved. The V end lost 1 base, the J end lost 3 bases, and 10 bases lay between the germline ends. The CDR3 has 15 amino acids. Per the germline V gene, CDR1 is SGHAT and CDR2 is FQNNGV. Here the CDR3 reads CASSLGRGPNQPQHF. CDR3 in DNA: TGTGCCAGCAGCTTAGGTCGGGGTCCCAATCAGCCCCAGCATTTT.

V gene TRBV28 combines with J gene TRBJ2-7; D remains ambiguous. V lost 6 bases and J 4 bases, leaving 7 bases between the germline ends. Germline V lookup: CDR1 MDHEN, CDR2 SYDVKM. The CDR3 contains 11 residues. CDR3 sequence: CASRKIYEQYF. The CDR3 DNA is TGTGCCAGCAGGAAAATATACGAGCAGTACTTC. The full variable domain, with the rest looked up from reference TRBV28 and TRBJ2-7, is DVKVTQSSRYLVKRTGEKVFLECVQDMDHENMFWYRQDPGLGLRLIYFSYDVKMKEKGDIPEGYSVSREKKERFSLILESASTNQTSMYLCASRKIYEQYFGPGTRLTVT.